This TCR beta chain was captured by sequencing in a study of PD-1 blockade in mismatch repair-deficient tumors. About the study: Enrolled about 2012-2017, patients had progressing, pretreated mismatch repair-deficient cancers of about a dozen types.

Overall study results and limits: Rapid post-treatment expansion, then contraction, generally preceding radiologic response, marked tumor-resident clones.

V gave up 3 bases and J gave up 6 bases, with 7 bases separating them. Per germline, CDR1 DFQATT and CDR2 SNEGSKA (reference sequence). The CDR3 covers 11 residues. TCRdb's copy holds only in-frame clones and misses some; the assay was immunoSEQ multiplex PCR. The sample includes roughly 130,000 clones, 88% seen only once; the top ten take about 12%. A word on this clone: As yet, its antigen is unknown.

Sequencing was performed on peripheral blood, taken 70 to 73 weeks after starting pembrolizumab. The source is an adult with mismatch repair-deficient cancer. The chain employs TRBV20-1 and TRBJ2-3; D not resolved. CDR3 bases: TGCAGTGCTAGTGGGGTTGATACGCAGTATTTT. This codes for CSASGVDTQYF.